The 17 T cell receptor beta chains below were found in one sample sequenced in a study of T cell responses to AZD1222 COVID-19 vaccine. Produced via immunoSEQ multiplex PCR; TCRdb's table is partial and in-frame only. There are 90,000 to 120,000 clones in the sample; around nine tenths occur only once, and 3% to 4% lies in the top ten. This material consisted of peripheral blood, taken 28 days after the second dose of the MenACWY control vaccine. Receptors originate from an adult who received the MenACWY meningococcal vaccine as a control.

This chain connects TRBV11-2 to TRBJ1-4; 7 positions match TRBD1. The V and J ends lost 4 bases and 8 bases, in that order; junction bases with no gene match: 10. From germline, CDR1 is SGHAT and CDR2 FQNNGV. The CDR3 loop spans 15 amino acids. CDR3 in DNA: TGTGCCAGCAGCTCCCAGACAGGGTTTGGCGAAAAACTGTTTTTT. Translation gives CASSSQTGFGEKLFF.

The CDR3: CASSFSQGVEAPYEQYF. As DNA, the CDR3 is TGTGCCAGCAGCTTCTCTCAAGGAGTCGAGGCTCCCTACGAGCAGTACTTC. This chain connects TRBV7-2 to TRBJ2-7; D call uncertain. From germline, CDR1 is SGHTA and CDR2 FQGNSA. The V and J ends lost 3 bases and 2 bases respectively, with 20 bases between them. The CDR3 totals 17 residues.

The CDR3 bases are TGTGCCAGCAGCTTGGGGACTAGCGGGGAAGAGACCCAGTACTTC. Residues: CASSLGTSGEETQYF. J is TRBJ2-5 and V is TRBV7-6; TRBD2 aligns across 13 bases. Trimming at V came to 3 bases and at J to 3 bases, leaving 1 base not matched to a gene. This CDR3 contains 15 residues. Germline values: CDR1 SGHVS, CDR2 FNYEAQ.

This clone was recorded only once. CDR3 nucleotide sequence: TGTGCCAGCAGCGTAGTCCAGGGTTTCGGTGAGCAGTTCTTC. Translation gives CASSVVQGFGEQFF. V and J are TRBV9 and TRBJ2-1, with D perhaps matching TRBD1 (5 bases). The ends were cut back, 0 bases at V and 9 bases at J, with 13 bases in the middle. The CDR3 runs 14 residues. The V gene's germline CDR1 is SGDLS and CDR2 YYNGEE.

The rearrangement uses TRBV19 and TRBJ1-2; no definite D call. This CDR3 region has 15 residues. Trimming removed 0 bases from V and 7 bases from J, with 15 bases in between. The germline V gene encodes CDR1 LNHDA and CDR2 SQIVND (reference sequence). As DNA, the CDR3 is TGTGCCAGTAGTATAGATCCGCCCTGGCCGGGTGGCTACACCTTC. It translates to CASSIDPPWPGGYTF.

The CDR3, as DNA: TGCGCCAGCAGCTCGGGACAGGGCCAAGAGACCCAGTACTTC. This translates into CASSSGQGQETQYF. The chain uses TRBV4-1 and TRBJ2-5; 9 bases are a match to TRBD1. The CDR3 has 14 amino acids. The germline CDR1 and CDR2 sequences are MGHRA and YSYEKL. Germline trimming cut 5 bases from V and 1 base from J; bases unmatched to any gene: 2.

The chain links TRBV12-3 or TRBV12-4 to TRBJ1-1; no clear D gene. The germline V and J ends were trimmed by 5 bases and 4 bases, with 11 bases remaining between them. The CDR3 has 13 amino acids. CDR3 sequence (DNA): TGTGCCAGCAGTCGGGCGACGGGCACTGAAGCTTTCTTT. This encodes CASSRATGTEAFF.

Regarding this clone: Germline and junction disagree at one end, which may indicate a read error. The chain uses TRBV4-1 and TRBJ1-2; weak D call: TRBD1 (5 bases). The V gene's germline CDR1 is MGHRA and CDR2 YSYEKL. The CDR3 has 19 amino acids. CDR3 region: CASSQDLSFGDRLNYDYTF. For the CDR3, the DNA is TGCGCCAGCAGCCAAGACCTGAGCTTTGGAGACAGACTTAACTATGACTACACCTTC.

Here the CDR3 reads CASSPGTNTDEAFF. CDR3 bases: TGTGCCAGCTCACCAGGGACTAACACGGATGAAGCTTTCTTT. V and J are TRBV18 and TRBJ1-1; a possible D gene is TRBD1 (5 bases). The germline V gene has CDR1 KGHSH and CDR2 LQKENI. Trimming pared 2 bases from V and 7 bases from J, leaving 14 bases between. CDR3 length: 14 residues.

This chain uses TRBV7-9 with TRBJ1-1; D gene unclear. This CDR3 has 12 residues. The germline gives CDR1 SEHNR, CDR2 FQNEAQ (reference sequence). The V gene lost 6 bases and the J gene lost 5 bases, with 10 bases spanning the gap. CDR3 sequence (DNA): TGTGCCAGCAGTCGCACTCTGACTGAAGCTTTCTTT. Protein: CASSRTLTEAFF.

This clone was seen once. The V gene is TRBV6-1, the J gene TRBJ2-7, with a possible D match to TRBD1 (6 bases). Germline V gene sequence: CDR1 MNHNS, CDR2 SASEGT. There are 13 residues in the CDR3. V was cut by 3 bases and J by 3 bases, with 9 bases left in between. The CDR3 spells CASSDRGIYEQYF. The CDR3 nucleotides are TGTGCCAGCAGTGACAGGGGTATCTACGAGCAGTACTTC.

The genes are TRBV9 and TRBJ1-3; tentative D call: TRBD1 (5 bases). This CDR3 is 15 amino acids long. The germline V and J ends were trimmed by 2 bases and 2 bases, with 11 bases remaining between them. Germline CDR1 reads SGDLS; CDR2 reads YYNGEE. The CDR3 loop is CASSVLGVPGNTIYF. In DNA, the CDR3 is TGTGCCAGCAGCGTCCTAGGGGTGCCTGGAAACACCATATATTTT.

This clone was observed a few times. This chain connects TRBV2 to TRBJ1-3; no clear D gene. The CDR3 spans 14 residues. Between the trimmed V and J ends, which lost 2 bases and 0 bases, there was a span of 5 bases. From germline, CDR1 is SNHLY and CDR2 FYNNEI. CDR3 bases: TGTGCCAGCAGTGAAATGCTCTCTGGAAACACCATATATTTT. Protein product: CASSEMLSGNTIYF.

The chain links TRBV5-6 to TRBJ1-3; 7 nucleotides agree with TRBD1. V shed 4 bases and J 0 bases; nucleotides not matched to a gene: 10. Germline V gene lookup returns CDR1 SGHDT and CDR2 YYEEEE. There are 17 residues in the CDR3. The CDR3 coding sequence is TGTGCCAGCAGCACATATAAGACAGGGTACTCTGGAAACACCATATATTTT. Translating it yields CASSTYKTGYSGNTIYF. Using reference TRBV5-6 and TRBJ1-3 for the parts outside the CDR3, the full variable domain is DAGVTQSPTHLIKTRGQQVTLRCSPKSGHDTVSWYQQALGQGPQFIFQYYEEEERQRGNFPDRFSGHQFPNYSSELNVNALLLGDSALYLCASSTYKTGYSGNTIYFGEGSWLTVV.

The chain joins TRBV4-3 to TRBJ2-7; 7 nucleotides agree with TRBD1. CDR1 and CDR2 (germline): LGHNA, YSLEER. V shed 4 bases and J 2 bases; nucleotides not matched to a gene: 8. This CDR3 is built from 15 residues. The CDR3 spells CASSRLYRGPYEQYF. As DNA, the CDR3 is TGCGCCAGCAGCCGACTTTACAGGGGTCCCTACGAGCAGTACTTC.

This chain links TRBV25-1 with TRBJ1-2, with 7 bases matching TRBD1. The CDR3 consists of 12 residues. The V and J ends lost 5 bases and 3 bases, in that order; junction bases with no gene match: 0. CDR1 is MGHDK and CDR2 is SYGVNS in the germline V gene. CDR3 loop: CASSTGDYGYTF. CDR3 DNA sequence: TGTGCCAGCAGTACAGGGGACTATGGCTACACCTTC.

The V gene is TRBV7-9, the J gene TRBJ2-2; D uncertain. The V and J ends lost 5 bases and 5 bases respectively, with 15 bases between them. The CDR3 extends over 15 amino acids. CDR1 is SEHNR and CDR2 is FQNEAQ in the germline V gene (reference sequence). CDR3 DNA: TGTGCCAGCAGCCCAGTCGGCGGCCGGACCGGGGAGCTGTTTTTT. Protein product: CASSPVGGRTGELFF.